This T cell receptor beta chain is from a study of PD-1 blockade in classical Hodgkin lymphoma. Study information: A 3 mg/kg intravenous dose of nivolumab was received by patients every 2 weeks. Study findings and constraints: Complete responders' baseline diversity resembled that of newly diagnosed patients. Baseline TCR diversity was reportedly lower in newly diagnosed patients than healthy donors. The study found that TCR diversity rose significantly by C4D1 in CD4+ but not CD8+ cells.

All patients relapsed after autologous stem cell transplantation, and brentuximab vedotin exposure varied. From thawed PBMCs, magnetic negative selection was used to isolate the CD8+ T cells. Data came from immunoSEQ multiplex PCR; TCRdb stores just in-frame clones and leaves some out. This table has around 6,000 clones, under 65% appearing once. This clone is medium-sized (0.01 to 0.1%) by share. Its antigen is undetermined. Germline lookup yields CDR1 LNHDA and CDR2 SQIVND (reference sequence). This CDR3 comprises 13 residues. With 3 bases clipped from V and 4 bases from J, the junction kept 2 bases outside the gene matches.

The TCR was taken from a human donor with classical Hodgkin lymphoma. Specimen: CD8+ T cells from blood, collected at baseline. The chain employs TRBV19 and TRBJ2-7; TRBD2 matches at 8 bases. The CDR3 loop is CASSITSGYEQYF. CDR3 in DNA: TGTGCCAGTAGTATTACTAGCGGATACGAGCAGTACTTC.